The clone carrying this T cell receptor beta chain was seen a single time. TCRdb's table, derived via immunoSEQ multiplex PCR, lists solely in-frame clones and lacks some. Among approximately 1,500,000 clones, around 98% were seen once, and the ten largest hold 0.45%. These data originate in a study of shared clonotypes between healthy human individuals. The CDR3 runs 12 residues. Per the germline V gene, CDR1 is SQVTM and CDR2 is ANQGSEA. V lost 6 bases, J lost 8 bases, and 3 bases stayed unmatched. Sequenced sample: naive CD4+ T cells sorted from blood. Indicated subset: CD45RA+ positively selected. The receptor's source is a man aged 30-40 years in good health. The V gene is TRBV29-1, the J gene TRBJ2-3; 12 bases are a match to TRBD2. The CDR3 nucleotides are TGCAGCGTCCGACTAGCGGGGGTTACGCAGTATTTT. This codes for CSVRLAGVTQYF.